The present T cell receptor beta chain was sequenced within a study of PD-1 blockade in classical Hodgkin lymphoma. General study points: It was reported that newly diagnosed patients had less baseline TCR diversity than healthy donors.

Time point here: newly diagnosed, previously untreated cHL patient sample. From thawed PBMCs, CD8+ T cells were isolated by magnetic negative selection. For comparison, PBMCs from newly diagnosed, untreated classical Hodgkin lymphoma were used. The CDR3 loop spans 12 amino acids. Trimming shortened V by 3 bases and J by 11 bases, and 13 bases separated the two germline ends. Germline-derived CDR1 and CDR2 are PRHDT and FYEKMQ (reference sequence). Turning to this clone: Its matching antigen is unknown.

Clones were sequenced by immunoSEQ multiplex PCR, and TCRdb holds only the in-frame ones, with some missing. The sample lists tens of thousands of clones; 87% were seen once. This chain links TRBV13 with TRBJ1-1; the D gene is possibly TRBD1 (6 bases). The sequence was collected from a human donor with classical Hodgkin lymphoma. Input material: CD8+ T cells from blood. CDR3 coding DNA: TGTGCCAGCAGCTTTTACAGGGAGGAGGCTTTCTTT. Its translation is CASSFYREEAFF.